The rows below give T cell receptor beta chains drawn from one sample of a study of cytomegalovirus exposure and HLA in healthy donors. Assay: immunoSEQ multiplex PCR; the TCRdb copy retains only in-frame clones and omits some. The sample totals 100,000 or so clones. Sample: PBMCs. Receptor source: a woman younger than 45 in good health and CMV-seronegative. The conserved cysteine and the conserved F or W are not part of the CDR3 here.

j_gene	v_gene	CDR3aa
TRBJ2-7	TRBV4-1	ASSQERTGSSYEQY
TRBJ1-1	TRBV29-1	SVLQGGTEAF
TRBJ1-1	TRBV14	ASSPVRGSTEAF
TRBJ2-7	TRBV6-1	ASSLTYRSYEQY
TRBJ2-5	TRBV5-1	ASSRQQETQY
TRBJ2-3	TRBV10-2	ASTGQGVGTDTQY
TRBJ2-7	TRBV7-3	ASSSRLAGLGEQY
TRBJ2-3	TRBV11-2	ASSRVGGAEDTQY
TRBJ2-1	TRBV9	ASSAGGQGWDNEQF
TRBJ2-1	TRBV28	ASSLSSGRQDEQF
TRBJ2-1	TRBV15	ATSRDMARVNEQF
TRBJ2-2	TRBV4-1	ASSHGTGAYTGELF
TRBJ2-6	TRBV6-1	ASSERGNDGANVLT
TRBJ1-2	TRBV28	ASSPPPGVGGYGYT
TRBJ2-1	TRBV4-1	ASSLLAGGYNEQF
TRBJ2-7	TRBV27	ASSIPPGTAYEQY
TRBJ2-7	TRBV28	ATRSPYEQY
TRBJ2-5	TRBV27	ASSLEGDKETQY
TRBJ1-1	TRBV5-1	ASSLDPNMNTEAF
TRBJ2-7	TRBV11-2	ASSLSAGQEQY
TRBJ1-1	TRBV27	ASSLSTTGGTEAF
TRBJ2-7	TRBV30	AWTLNTFEQY
TRBJ2-1	TRBV5-1	ASSLGTGGHDEQF
TRBJ2-5	TRBV5-1	ASSLELAGQETQY
TRBJ2-2	TRBV18	ASSPTSTGELF
TRBJ2-7	TRBV30	AWERDRGYEQY
TRBJ2-1	TRBV9	ASSVPRDRDDEQF
TRBJ1-1	TRBV9	ASSGGLNTEAF
TRBJ2-3	TRBV2	ASQTGGLNTQY
TRBJ1-2	TRBV9	ASSVARQGRNGYT
TRBJ2-7	TRBV5-6	ASSLRDTSYEQY
TRBJ2-2	TRBV2	ASIREGLGAGELF
TRBJ1-1	TRBV6-4	ASSDSSLAEAF
TRBJ1-2	TRBV14	ASSRDRGSYGYT
TRBJ2-2	TRBV27	ASSFERGGPTGELF
TRBJ1-2	TRBV10-2	ASSGRGGDGYT
TRBJ1-2	TRBV5-1	ASSSQGGYGYT
TRBJ2-3	TRBV27	ASSLGGLALSTDTQY
TRBJ2-7	TRBV6-5	ASSSTRYEQY
TRBJ2-7	TRBV25-1	ASSEGRGGEQY
TRBJ2-3	TRBV6-1	ASMRASGSTDTQY
TRBJ2-3	TRBV5-4	ASSTRRRETDTQY
TRBJ2-1	TRBV6-5	ASSPDRPRDNEQF
TRBJ1-1	TRBV27	ASSYTGGLTEAF
TRBJ2-7	TRBV5-5	ASSLGQGFGEQY
TRBJ1-1	TRBV7-3	ASSQQGRNTKAF
TRBJ2-1	TRBV11-2	ASSFSSTMLYEQF
TRBJ2-1	TRBV7-3	ASSLLPRKEQF
TRBJ1-6	TRBV18	ASSPNPGGNSPLH
TRBJ1-1	TRBV18	ASSLRLRNTEAF
TRBJ2-2	TRBV6-4	ASSPGQENTGELF
TRBJ1-2	TRBV28	ASSLIQGSGGYT
TRBJ1-2	TRBV7-3	ASSLGTGPDYGYT